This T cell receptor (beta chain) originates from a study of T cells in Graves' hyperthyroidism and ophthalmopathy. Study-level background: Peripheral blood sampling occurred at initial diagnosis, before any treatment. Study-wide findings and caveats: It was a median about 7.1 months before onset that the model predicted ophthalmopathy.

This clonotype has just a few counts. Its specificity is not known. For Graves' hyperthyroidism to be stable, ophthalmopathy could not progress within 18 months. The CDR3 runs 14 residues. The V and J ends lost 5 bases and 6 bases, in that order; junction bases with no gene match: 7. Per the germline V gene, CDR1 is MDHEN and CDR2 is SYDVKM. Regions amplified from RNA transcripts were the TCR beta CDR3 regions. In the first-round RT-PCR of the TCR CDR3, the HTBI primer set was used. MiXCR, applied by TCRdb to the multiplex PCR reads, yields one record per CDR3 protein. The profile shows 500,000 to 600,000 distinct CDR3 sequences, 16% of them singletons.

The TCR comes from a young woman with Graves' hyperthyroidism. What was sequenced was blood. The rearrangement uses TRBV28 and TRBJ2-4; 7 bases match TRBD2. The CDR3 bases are TGTGCCAGCAGTCTGGGGGGGGATTTAAACATTCAGTACTTC. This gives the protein CASSLGGDLNIQYF.